This T cell receptor beta chain was recovered during a study of long-term antiretroviral therapy in people with HIV. The assay used was immunoSEQ (version v3.0), run at survey level. The protocol was immunoSEQ multiplex PCR, while the TCRdb copy is restricted to in-frame clones and leaves out a portion. Here the sample spans about 28,000 clones, approximately 91% being singletons. V was pared by 2 bases and J by 4 bases, with 17 bases between. Germline CDR1 reads KGHSH; CDR2 reads LQKENI. The CDR3 sequence is 16 residues long. This material consisted of unsorted PBMCs, taken 3.1 years after starting antiretroviral therapy. The TCR sequence derives from a man aged 18 to 30 with HIV. This chain links TRBV18 with TRBJ2-5; no definite D call. The CDR3 nucleotides are TGTGCCAGCTCACCAGTAGGGTTCCTTCTAGGAGAGACCCAGTACTTC. It translates to CASSPVGFLLGETQYF.